This TCR beta chain came from a study of T cell responses to AZD1222 COVID-19 vaccine. The wider study: Pooled in the analysis were second doses at about 4 or about 12 weeks. Study-wide points: An increase in Spike-specific TCR breadth and depth was observed after two AZD1222 doses.

Libraries were prepared by immunoSEQ multiplex PCR; TCRdb keeps only in-frame clonotypes and omits some of them. The profile shows about 85,000 clones, approximately 86% of them singletons. A note on this clone: The antigen remains unidentified.

The CDR3 has 15 residues. The V gene's germline CDR1 is MDHEN and CDR2 SYDVKM. J lost 4 bases, V lost 3 bases, and 2 bases had no gene match. The material sequenced was peripheral blood, taken on day 0 of AZD1222 vaccination. This chain connects TRBV28 to TRBJ2-3; TRBD1 matches 12 bases. The TCR sequence derives from an adult in good health. CDR3 coding DNA: TGTGCCAGCAGTTTCGGGACAGGGGGCTCAGATACGCAGTATTTT. Encoded protein: CASSFGTGGSDTQYF.